These 8 T cell receptor beta chains originate from one sample sequenced in a study of T cell changes during pregnancy in multiple sclerosis. Assay: immunoSEQ multiplex PCR; the TCRdb copy retains only in-frame clones and omits some. The sample yields more than 55,000 clones, more than 85% seen once. The sequencing used peripheral blood, collected after pregnancy. Source of these receptors: a female donor in good health, enrolled as a control in a pregnancy study.

The chain combines TRBV4-2 with TRBJ2-3, with 11 bases that match TRBD2. CDR1 and CDR2 (germline): LGHNA, YNFKEQ. The CDR3 loop spans 18 amino acids. Trimming removed 0 bases from V and 2 bases from J; junction bases left unmatched: 7. The CDR3 DNA reads as TGTGCCAGCAGCCAAGAACTAGCGGGAGCCAGCGTCACAGATACGCAGTATTTT. As protein: CASSQELAGASVTDTQYF.

CDR3 amino acids: CASSVGRGGAPETQYF. The CDR3 region has the DNA TGTGCCAGCAGCGTTGGGCGCGGGGGGGCCCCGGAGACCCAGTACTTC. The genes are TRBV7-6 and TRBJ2-5; 9 bases map to TRBD2. The CDR3 runs 16 residues. In germline, CDR1 is SGHVS, CDR2 FNYEAQ. V lost 5 bases, J lost 5 bases, and 12 bases stayed unmatched.

This clone appeared a single time. The chain has TRBV4-2 and TRBJ2-1; 11 nucleotides agree with TRBD2. The CDR3 contains 17 residues. The ends lost 0 bases at V and 4 bases at J; junction bases unmatched: 5. The germline CDR1 and CDR2 sequences are LGHNA and YNFKEQ. The CDR3 region has the DNA TGTGCCAGCAGCCAAGAAACCGGGACTAGCGGTTACAATGAGCAGTTCTTC. Amino acids: CASSQETGTSGYNEQFF.

This clone was counted only a few times. The gene calls are TRBV27 and TRBJ2-1; TRBD2 might be the D (6 bases). V lost 6 bases to trimming and J lost 7 bases, with 13 bases between them. This CDR3 is built from 13 residues. The V gene's germline CDR1 is MNHEY and CDR2 SMNVEV (reference sequence). The CDR3 coding sequence is TGTGCCAGCAGGCGGGAATTGAGAAATGAGCAGTTCTTC. Translating gives CASRRELRNEQFF.

The chain links TRBV5-1 to TRBJ2-7; a weak D match, TRBD1 (7 bases). Trimming took 1 base from V and 5 from J, leaving 13 bases between them. The CDR3 totals 14 residues. Germline V CDR1 and CDR2: SGHRS, YFSETQ. The CDR3, as DNA: TGCGCCAGCAGCTTGATGACAGGGAGGAACGAGCAGTACTTC. Its translation is CASSLMTGRNEQYF.

This rearrangement joins TRBV5-1 to TRBJ2-2, with 8 bases identical to TRBD1. From germline, CDR1 is SGHRS and CDR2 YFSETQ. This CDR3 contains 15 residues. Trimming cost V 4 bases and J 3 bases; bases outside gene matches: 5. The DNA of the CDR3 is TGCGCCAGCAGCCTCCTGACAGGGGACACCGGGGAGCTGTTTTTT. Translation gives CASSLLTGDTGELFF.

J is TRBJ2-2 and V is TRBV2; 8 nucleotides line up with TRBD1. J gave up 6 bases and V 6 bases, and 12 bases lay outside the gene matches. The CDR3 sequence is 16 residues long. Germline V gene sequence: CDR1 SNHLY, CDR2 FYNNEI. This CDR3 reads CASRDYDRGSAGELFF. For the CDR3, the DNA is TGTGCCAGCAGAGATTACGACAGGGGAAGCGCCGGGGAGCTGTTTTTT.

There are a few counts of this clone. CDR3 nucleotides: TGTGCCAGCAGCCAAGAGACATTTGAAGCTTTCTTT. Translating it yields CASSQETFEAFF. J is TRBJ1-1 and V is TRBV14; no definite D call. The V gene's germline CDR1 is SGHDN and CDR2 FVKESK. V gave up 0 bases and J gave up 7 bases, with 6 bases separating them. This CDR3 has 12 residues.